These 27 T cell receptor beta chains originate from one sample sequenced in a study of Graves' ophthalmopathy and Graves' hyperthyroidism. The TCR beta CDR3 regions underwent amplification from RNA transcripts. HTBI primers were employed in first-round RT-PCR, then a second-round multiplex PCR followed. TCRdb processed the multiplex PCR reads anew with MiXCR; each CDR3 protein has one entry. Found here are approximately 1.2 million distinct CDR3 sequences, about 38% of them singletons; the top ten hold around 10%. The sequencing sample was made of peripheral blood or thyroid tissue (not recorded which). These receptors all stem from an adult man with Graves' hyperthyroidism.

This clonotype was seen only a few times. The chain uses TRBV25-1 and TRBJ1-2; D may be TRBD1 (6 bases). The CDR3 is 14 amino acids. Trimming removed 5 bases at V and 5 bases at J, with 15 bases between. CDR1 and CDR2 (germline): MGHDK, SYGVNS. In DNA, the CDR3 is TGTGCCAGCAGTCCTAAACAGGGAGATTATGGCTACACCTTC. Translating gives CASSPKQGDYGYTF.

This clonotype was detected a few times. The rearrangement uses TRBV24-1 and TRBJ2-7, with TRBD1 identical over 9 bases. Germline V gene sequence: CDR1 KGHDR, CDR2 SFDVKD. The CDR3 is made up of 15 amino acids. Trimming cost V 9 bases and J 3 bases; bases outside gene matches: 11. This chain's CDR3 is CATLPPGQGDYEQYF. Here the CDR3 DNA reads TGTGCCACCCTACCTCCGGGACAGGGAGACTACGAGCAGTACTTC.

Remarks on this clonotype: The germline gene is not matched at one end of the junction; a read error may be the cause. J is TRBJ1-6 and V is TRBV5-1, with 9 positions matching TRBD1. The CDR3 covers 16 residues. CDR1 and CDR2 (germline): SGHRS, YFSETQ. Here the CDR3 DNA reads TGTGCCAGCACTACGGGACAGGGTGGTATTCCGTCACCCCTCCACTTT. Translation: CASTTGQGGIPSPLHF.

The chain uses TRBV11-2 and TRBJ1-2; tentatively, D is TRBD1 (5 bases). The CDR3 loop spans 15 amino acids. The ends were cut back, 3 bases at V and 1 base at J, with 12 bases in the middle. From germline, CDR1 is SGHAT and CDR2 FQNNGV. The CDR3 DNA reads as TGTGCCAGCAGCTTGCCCCCAGGGTTTAACTATGGCTACACCTTC. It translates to CASSLPPGFNYGYTF. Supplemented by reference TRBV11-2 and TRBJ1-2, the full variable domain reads EAGVAQSPRYKIIEKRQSVAFWCNPISGHATLYWYQQILGQGPKLLIQFQNNGVVDDSQLPKDRFSAERLKGVDSTLKIQPAKLEDSAVYLCASSLPPGFNYGYTFGSGTRLTVV.

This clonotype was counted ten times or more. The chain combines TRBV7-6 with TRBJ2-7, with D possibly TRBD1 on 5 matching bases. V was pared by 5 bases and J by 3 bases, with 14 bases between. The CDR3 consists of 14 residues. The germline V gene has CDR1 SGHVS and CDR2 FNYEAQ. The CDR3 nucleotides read TGTGCCAGCAGCCCCCAGGGTCTGAGCTACGAGCAGTACTTC. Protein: CASSPQGLSYEQYF.

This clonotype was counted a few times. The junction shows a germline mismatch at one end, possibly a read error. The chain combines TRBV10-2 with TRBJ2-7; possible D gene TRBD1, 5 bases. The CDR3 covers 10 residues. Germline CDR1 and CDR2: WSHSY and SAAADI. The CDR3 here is CATGSYEQYF. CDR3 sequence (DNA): TGTGCCACAGGCTCCTACGAGCAGTACTTC.

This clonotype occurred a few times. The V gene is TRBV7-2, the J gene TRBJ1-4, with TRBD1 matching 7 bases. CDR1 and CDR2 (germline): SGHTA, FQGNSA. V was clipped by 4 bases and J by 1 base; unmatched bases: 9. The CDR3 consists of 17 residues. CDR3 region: CASSSISQGETNEKLFF. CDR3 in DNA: TGTGCCAGCAGCTCGATATCCCAGGGGGAAACTAATGAAAAACTGTTTTTT.

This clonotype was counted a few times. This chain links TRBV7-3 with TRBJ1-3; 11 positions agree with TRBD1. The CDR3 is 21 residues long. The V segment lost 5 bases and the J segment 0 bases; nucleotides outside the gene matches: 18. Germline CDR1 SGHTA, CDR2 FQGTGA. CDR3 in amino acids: CASSQDRQRTGGFLSGNTIYF. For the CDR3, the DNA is TGTGCCAGCAGCCAAGATCGTCAAAGGACAGGGGGCTTTCTCTCTGGAAACACCATATATTTT.

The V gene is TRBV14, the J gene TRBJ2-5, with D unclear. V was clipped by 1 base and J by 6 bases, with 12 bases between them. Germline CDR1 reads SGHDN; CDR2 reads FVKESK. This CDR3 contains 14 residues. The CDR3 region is CASSQVVGWKTQYF. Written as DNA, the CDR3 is TGTGCCAGCAGCCAAGTCGTTGGCTGGAAGACCCAGTACTTC.

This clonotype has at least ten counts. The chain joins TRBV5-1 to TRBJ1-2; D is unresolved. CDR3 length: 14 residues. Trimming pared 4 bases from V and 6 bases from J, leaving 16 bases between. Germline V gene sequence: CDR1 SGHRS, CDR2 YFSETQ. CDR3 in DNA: TGCGCCAGCAGCCCGGGGAGCACGAACGATGGCTACACCTTC. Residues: CASSPGSTNDGYTF.

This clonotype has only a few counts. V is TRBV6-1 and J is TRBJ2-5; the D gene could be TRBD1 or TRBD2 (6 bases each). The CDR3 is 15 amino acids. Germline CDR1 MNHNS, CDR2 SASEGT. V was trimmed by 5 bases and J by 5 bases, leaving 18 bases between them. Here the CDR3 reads CASSPNRDLGETQYF. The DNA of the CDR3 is TGTGCCAGCAGTCCTAACAGGGACTTAGGCGAGACCCAGTACTTC.

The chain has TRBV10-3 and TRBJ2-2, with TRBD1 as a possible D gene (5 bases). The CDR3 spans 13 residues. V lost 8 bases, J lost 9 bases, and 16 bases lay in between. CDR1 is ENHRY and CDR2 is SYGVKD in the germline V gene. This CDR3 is CAIAGMILRELFF. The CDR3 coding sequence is TGTGCCATCGCAGGGATGATTCTACGGGAGCTGTTTTTT.

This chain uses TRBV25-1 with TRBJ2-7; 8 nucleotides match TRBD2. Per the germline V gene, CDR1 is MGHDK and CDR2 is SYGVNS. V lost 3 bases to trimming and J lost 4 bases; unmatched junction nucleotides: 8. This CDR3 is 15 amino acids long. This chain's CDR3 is CASSDEGLDFYEQYF. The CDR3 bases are TGTGCCAGCAGTGATGAGGGACTAGACTTTTACGAGCAGTACTTC.

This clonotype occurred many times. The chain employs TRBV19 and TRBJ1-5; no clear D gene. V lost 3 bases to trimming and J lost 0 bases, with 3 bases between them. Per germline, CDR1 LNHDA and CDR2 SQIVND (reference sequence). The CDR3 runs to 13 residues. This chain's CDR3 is CASSMVSNQPQHF. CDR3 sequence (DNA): TGTGCCAGTAGTATGGTTAGCAATCAGCCCCAGCATTTT.

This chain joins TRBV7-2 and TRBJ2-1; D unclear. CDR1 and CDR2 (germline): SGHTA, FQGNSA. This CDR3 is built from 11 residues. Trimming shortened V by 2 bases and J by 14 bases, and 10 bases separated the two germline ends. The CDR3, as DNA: TGTGCCAGCAGCTTATCCGTCCGGGAGTTCTTC. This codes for CASSLSVREFF.

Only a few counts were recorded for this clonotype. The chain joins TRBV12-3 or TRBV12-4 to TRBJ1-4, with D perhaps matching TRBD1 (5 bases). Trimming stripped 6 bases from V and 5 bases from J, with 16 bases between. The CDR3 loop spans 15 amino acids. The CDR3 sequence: CASRRTGRRNEKLFF. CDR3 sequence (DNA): TGTGCCAGCAGGCGAACGGGACGCCGAAATGAAAAACTGTTTTTT.

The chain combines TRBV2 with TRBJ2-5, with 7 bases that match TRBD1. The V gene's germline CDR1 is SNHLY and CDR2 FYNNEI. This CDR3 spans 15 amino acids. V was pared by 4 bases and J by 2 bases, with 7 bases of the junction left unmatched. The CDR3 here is CASSGDSSTQETQYF. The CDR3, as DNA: TGTGCCAGCAGTGGGGACAGTTCCACGCAAGAGACCCAGTACTTC. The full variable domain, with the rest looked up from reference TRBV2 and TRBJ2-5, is EPEVTQTPSHQVTQMGQEVILRCVPISNHLYFYWYRQILGQKVEFLVSFYNNEISEKSEIFDDQFSVERPDGSNFTLKIRSTKLEDSAMYFCASSGDSSTQETQYFGPGTRLLVL.

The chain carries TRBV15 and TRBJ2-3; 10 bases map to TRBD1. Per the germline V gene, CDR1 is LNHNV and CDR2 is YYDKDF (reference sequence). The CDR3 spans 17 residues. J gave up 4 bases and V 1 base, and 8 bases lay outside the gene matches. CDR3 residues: CATSRGGQGVVSDTQYF. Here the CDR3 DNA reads TGTGCCACCAGCAGAGGAGGACAGGGGGTTGTATCAGATACGCAGTATTTT.

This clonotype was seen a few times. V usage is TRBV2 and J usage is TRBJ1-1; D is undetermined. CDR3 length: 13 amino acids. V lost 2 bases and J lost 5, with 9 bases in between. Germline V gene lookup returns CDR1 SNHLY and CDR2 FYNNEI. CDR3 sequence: CASSEYPDTEAFF. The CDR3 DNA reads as TGTGCCAGCAGTGAATACCCCGATACTGAAGCTTTCTTT. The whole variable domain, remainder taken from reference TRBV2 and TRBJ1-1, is EPEVTQTPSHQVTQMGQEVILRCVPISNHLYFYWYRQILGQKVEFLVSFYNNEISEKSEIFDDQFSVERPDGSNFTLKIRSTKLEDSAMYFCASSEYPDTEAFFGQGTRLTVV.

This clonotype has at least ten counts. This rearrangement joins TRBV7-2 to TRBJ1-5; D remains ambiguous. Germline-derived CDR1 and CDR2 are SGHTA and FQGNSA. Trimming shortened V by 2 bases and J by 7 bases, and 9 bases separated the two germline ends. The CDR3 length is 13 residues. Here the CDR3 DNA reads TGTGCCAGCAGCTTAACGGCCGAGCAGCCCCAGCATTTT. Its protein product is CASSLTAEQPQHF. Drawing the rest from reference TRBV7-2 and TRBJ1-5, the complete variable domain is GAGVSQSPSNKVTEKGKDVELRCDPISGHTALYWYRQSLGQGLEFLIYFQGNSAPDKSGLPSDRFSAERTGGSVSTLTIQRTQQEDSAVYLCASSLTAEQPQHFGDGTRLSIL.

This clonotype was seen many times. In nucleotides, the CDR3 is TGTGCCAGCAGCCTCGGACACAGAAACACTGAAGCTTTCTTT. Its protein product is CASSLGHRNTEAFF. The V gene is TRBV7-2, the J gene TRBJ1-1; a possible D gene is TRBD1 (5 bases). With 5 bases removed from V and 2 bases from J, the gap between germline ends came to 12 bases. The CDR3 length is 14 residues. The germline gives CDR1 SGHTA, CDR2 FQGNSA.

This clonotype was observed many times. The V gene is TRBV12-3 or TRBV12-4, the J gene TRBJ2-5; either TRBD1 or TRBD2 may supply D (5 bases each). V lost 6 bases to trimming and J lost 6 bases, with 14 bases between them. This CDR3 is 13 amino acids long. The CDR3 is CASRGTGVKTQYF. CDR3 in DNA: TGTGCCAGCAGAGGGACCGGGGTCAAGACCCAGTACTTC.

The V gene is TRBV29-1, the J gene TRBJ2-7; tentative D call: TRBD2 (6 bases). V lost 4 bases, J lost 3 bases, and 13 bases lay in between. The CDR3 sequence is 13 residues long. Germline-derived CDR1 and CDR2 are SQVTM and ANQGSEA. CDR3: CSVAVGLRYEQYF. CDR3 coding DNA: TGCAGCGTTGCGGTGGGACTCCGCTACGAGCAGTACTTC.

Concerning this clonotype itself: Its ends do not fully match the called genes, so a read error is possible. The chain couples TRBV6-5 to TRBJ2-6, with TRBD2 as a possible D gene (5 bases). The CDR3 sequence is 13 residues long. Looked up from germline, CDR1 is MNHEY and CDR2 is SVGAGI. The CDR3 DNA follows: TGTGCCAGCAGTGAACACGGGGACAACGTCCTGACTTTC. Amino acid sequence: CASSEHGDNVLTF.

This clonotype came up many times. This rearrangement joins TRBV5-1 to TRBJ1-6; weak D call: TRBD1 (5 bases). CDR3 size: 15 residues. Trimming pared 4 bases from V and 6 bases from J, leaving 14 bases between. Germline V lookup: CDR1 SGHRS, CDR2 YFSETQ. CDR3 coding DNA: TGCGCCAGCAGCGCTCAGGGAAGCGGTAATTCACCCCTCCACTTT. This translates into CASSAQGSGNSPLHF.

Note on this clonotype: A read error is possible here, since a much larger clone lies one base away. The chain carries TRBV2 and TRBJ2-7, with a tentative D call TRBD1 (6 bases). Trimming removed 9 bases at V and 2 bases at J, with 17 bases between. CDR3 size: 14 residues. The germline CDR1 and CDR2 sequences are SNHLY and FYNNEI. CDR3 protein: CASLAWAGAYEQYF. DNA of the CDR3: TGTGCCAGTCTTGCATGGGCAGGGGCCTACGAGCAGTACTTC.

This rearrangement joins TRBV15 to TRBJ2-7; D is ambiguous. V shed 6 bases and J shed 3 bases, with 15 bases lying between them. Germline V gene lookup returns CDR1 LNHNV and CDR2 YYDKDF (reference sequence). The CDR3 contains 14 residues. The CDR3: CATRVAQRDYEQYF. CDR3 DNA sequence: TGTGCCACCAGGGTGGCACAGAGAGACTACGAGCAGTACTTC.